This T cell receptor (beta chain) was retrieved from a study of T cells in Graves' hyperthyroidism and ophthalmopathy. The CDR3 is 16 residues long. CDR1 LGHDT and CDR2 YNNKEL come from the germline V gene (reference sequence). V was pared by 3 bases and J by 1 base, with 15 bases between. This clonotype came up many times. Using RNA transcripts as the source, TCR beta CDR3 regions were amplified. Carried out on the TCR CDR3, a first-round RT-PCR used the HTBI primer set. TCRdb itself ran the multiplex PCR reads through MiXCR, one entry per CDR3 protein. Of over 550,000 distinct CDR3 sequences detected, 16% appear once; the ten largest clones hold 18%.

The source material was blood. The sequence came from a woman between 18 and 29 years old with Graves' hyperthyroidism. The chain recombines TRBV3-1 with TRBJ2-5, with D maybe TRBD1 (6 bases). CDR3 DNA sequence: TGTGCCAGCAGCCAGTCAGGGGCGGTCGGCCAAGAGACCCAGTACTTC. Translated, it gives CASSQSGAVGQETQYF.